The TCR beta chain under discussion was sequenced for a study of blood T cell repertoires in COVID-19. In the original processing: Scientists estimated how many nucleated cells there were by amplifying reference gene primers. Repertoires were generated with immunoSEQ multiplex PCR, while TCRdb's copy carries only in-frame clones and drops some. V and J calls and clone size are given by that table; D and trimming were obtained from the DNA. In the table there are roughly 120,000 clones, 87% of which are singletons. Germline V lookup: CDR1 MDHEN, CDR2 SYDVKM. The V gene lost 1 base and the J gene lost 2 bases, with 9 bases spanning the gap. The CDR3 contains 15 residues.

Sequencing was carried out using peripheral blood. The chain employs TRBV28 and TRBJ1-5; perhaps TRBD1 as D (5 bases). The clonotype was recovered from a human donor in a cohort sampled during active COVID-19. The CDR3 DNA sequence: TGTGCCAGCAGTTTATTGGGGCAGGGCAATCAGCCCCAGCATTTT. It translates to CASSLLGQGNQPQHF.